This T cell receptor beta chain was captured by sequencing in a study of graft-versus-host responses after intestinal transplantation. The study's findings and limits: Early post-transplant HvG declines were associated with peak circulating GvH clone levels. GvH clones were found in recipient marrow; some appeared first in ileum or blood. The study found high graft-versus-host to host-versus-graft clonal ratios in allografts of patients with graft-donor T cell macrochimerism.

Notes on this clone: Its target is not known.

The method was immunoSEQ multiplex PCR; TCRdb's version includes in-frame clones alone and lacks a portion of them. Of about 90,000 clones listed, over 80% are singletons. The input for sequencing was unstimulated CD8+ T cells sorted from spleen or lymph node cells, taken before intestinal transplant. This TCR was recovered from a human donor who received an intestinal transplant.

This chain's CDR3 is CASSDSFRGRETEAFF. DNA of the CDR3: TGTGCCAGCAGTGATTCCTTCAGGGGCAGGGAAACTGAAGCTTTCTTT. This sequence joins TRBV25-1 and TRBJ1-1, with TRBD1 as a possible D gene (6 bases). The V gene's germline CDR1 is MGHDK and CDR2 SYGVNS. This CDR3 has 16 amino acids. V dropped 3 bases and J dropped 5 bases, with 19 bases sitting between them.